The T cell receptor beta chain described here comes from a study of chemoradiotherapy in HPV16-positive cancers. General study findings and limits: Only a couple of HPV16-positive patients supplied the functional HPV-specificity definition. Candidate HPV-specific clones and E7-related TCR motifs grew in tumor during treatment.

Method: immunoSEQ multiplex PCR; TCRdb's copy keeps in-frame clones and lacks some. The sample includes about 16,000 clones, roughly nine tenths seen only once; the top ten take 2.3%. Over chemoradiotherapy, repertoires were sampled more than once. As for this clone: Its antigen is unknown.

The TCR sequence derives from a human donor with HPV-associated anogenital cancer. The source material was blood, sampled from a patient who underwent chemoradiotherapy.

CDR3 region: CASSNGRELGYTF. Here the CDR3 DNA reads TGTGCCAGCAGCAACGGCAGGGAACTCGGCTACACCTTC. The chain employs TRBV21-1 and TRBJ1-2; TRBD1, the table's D call, lacks a check against the DNA. TRBV21-1 is an annotated pseudogene. The CDR3 runs 13 residues.